This T cell receptor beta chain was profiled in a study of cytomegalovirus exposure and HLA in healthy donors. Germline CDR1 reads SGHTA; CDR2 reads FQGTGA. This CDR3 comprises 16 residues. V gave up 0 bases and J gave up 6 bases, with 16 bases separating them. Remarks on this clone: The target antigen is unknown.

PCR employed 60 Vbeta and 13 Jbeta primers. Some clones are missing from TCRdb's copy, which holds only in-frame ones; the method was immunoSEQ multiplex PCR. Here the sample spans about 200,000 clones, around 83% being singletons. Donors counted as nominally healthy when sampled, yet unrecorded immune exposures were likely. The study's findings and limits: A likely sequencing artifact accounted for one observed cluster of highly shared sequence variants. CMV serostatus was the only recorded immune exposure for donors. Certain indistinguishable V segments, among them TRBV6-2 and TRBV6-3, were excluded.

The specimen was PBMCs. The sequence came from a man aged 40-50 years in good health and CMV-seropositive. This chain joins TRBV7-3 and TRBJ2-3, with a tentative D call TRBD2 (6 bases). The CDR3: CASSLTGLAFGDTQYF. DNA of the CDR3: TGTGCCAGCAGCTTAACGGGCCTAGCGTTCGGCGATACGCAGTATTTT.